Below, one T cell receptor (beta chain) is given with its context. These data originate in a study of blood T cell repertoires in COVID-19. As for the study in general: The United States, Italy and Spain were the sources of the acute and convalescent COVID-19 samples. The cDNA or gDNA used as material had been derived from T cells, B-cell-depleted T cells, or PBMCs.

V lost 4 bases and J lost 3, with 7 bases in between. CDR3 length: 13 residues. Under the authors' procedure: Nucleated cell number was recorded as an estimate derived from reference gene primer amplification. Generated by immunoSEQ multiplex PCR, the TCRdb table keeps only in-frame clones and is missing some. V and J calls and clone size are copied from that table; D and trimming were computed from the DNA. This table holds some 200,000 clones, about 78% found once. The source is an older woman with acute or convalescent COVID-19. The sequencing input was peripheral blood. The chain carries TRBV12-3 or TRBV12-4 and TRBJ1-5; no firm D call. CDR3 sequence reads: CASSSGINQPQHF. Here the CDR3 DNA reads TGTGCCAGCAGTTCCGGGATCAATCAGCCCCAGCATTTT.